This TCR beta chain derives from a study of control samples from healthy donors and cancer patients. CDR3 length: 16 residues. Germline trimming cut 2 bases from V and 6 bases from J; bases unmatched to any gene: 12. The germline gives CDR1 MNHEY, CDR2 SVGAGI. TCRdb's table, derived via immunoSEQ multiplex PCR, lists solely in-frame clones and lacks some. This table has about 99,000 clones, around nine tenths appearing once. This clone has just a few counts. The sample consisted of PBMCs. This chain uses TRBV6-5 with TRBJ1-1, with 7 bases identical to TRBD1. This TCR came from a man aged 60 to 75 with lung cancer. Written as DNA, the CDR3 is TGTGCCAGCAGTTACGCGGGACAGCTCTATTCCGCTGAAGCTTTCTTT. Its protein product is CASSYAGQLYSAEAFF.